Below, 3 T cell receptor beta chains from the same sample are listed, as sequenced in a study of T-cell reconstitution after alpha-beta-depleted transplantation in children. The authors prepared the TCRbeta library with unique molecular identifiers. TCRdb fed the PCR reads into MiXCR, producing one record per CDR3 protein. Here the sample spans about 980,000 distinct CDR3 sequences, about 26% being singletons. The material sequenced was PBMCs, mostly from graft donor cells, taken 360 days after TCRalphabeta/CD19-depleted stem cell transplant. The receptors shown here come from a boy younger than two who had a stem cell transplant for SCID, so the T cells may come from the graft donor.

This chain connects TRBV7-2 to TRBJ2-2; 10 bases agree with TRBD1. V was clipped by 2 bases and J by 3 bases; unmatched bases: 3. Germline V gene sequence: CDR1 SGHTA, CDR2 FQGNSA. CDR3 length: 16 residues. As DNA, the CDR3 is TGTGCCAGCAGCTTATGGACAGGGGGAGACACCGGGGAGCTGTTTTTT. Protein: CASSLWTGGDTGELFF.

J is TRBJ1-1 and V is TRBV28, with D possibly being TRBD1 (5 bases). Germline V gives CDR1 MDHEN, CDR2 SYDVKM. Trimming left V 6 bases short and J 0 bases short, with 14 bases between. CDR3 size: 15 residues. The CDR3 DNA reads as TGTGCCAGCAGGCTCCTTTGGGGGATGAACACTGAAGCTTTCTTT. As protein: CASRLLWGMNTEAFF.

This chain uses TRBV20-1 with TRBJ2-7, with 7 bases fitting TRBD1. This CDR3 region has 13 residues. V was clipped by 6 bases and J by 4 bases; unmatched bases: 9. Germline V lookup: CDR1 DFQATT, CDR2 SNEGSKA (reference sequence). CDR3 region: CSAAWDRAYEQYF. CDR3 sequence (DNA): TGCAGTGCCGCTTGGGACAGAGCGTACGAGCAGTACTTC.